This T cell receptor beta chain was captured in a study of T cell repertoires in cytomegalovirus infection. Study background: TCR beta signatures that were public indicated CMV infection and matching HLA type.

TCRdb re-called the reads with MiXCR, one entry per CDR3 protein. The repertoire holds around 310,000 distinct CDR3 sequences, with roughly 15% as singletons. In its sample, this clonotype was seen a few times. Germline loops: CDR1 MNHEY, CDR2 SVGEGT. The ends lost 6 bases at V and 2 bases at J; junction bases unmatched: 10. This CDR3 is 16 amino acids long. The V and J genes are TRBV6-2 or TRBV6-3 and TRBJ2-7, with TRBD2 matching over 10 bases. The material sequenced was PBMCs. The sequence was collected from a human donor in good health (CMV status not recorded). Some clones in this sample may be carry-over from other donors' samples. The CDR3 nucleotides read TGTGCCAGCAGCACCGAAGCGGGGGGGCGTCCCTACGAGCAGTACTTC. Its protein is CASSTEAGGRPYEQYF.